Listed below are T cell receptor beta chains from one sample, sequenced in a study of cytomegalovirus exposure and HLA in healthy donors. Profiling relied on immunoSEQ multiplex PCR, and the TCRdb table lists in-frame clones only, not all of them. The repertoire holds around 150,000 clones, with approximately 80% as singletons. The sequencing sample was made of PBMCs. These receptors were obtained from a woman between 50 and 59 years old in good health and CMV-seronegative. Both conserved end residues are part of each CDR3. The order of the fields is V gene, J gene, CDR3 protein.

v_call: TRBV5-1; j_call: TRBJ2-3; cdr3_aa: CASSLEGGQDTQYF
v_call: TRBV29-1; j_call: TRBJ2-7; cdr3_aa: CSVYREGYEQYF
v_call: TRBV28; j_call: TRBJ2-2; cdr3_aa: CASSLYGGGRLSRVVNTGELFF
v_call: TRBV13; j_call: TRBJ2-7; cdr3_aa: CASSSHRVGSYEQYF
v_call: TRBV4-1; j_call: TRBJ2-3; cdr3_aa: CASSLRLAGTDTQYF
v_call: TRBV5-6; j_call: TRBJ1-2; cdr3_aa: CASSLGGTNYGYPF
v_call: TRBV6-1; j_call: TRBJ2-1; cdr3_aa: CASSDVRGGSYNEQFF
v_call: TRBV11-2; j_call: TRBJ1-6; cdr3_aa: CASSFRTGSYNSPLHF
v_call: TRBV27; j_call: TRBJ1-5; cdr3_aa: CASRPGQPNQPQHF
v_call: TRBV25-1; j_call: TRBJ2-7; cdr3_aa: CASRAGEYEQYF
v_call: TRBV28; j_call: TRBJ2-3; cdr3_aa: CASSPIVGGRRTDTQYF
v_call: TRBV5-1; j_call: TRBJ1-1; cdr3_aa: CASSLRAGNTEAFF
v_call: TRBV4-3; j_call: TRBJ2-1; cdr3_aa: CASSQELVRQQSYNEQFF